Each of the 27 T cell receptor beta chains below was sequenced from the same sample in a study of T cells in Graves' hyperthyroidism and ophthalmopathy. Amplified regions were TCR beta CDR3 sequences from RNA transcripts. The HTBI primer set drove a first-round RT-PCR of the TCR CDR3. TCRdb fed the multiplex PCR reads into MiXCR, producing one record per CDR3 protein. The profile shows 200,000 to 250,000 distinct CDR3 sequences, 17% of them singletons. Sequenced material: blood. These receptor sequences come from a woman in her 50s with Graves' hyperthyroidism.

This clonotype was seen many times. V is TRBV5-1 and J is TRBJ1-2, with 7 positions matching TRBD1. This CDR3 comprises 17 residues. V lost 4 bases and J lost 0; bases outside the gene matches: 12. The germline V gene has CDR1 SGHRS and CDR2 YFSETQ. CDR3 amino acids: CASSPGTATITNYGYTF. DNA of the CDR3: TGCGCCAGCAGCCCAGGGACAGCCACTATAACTAACTATGGCTACACCTTC.

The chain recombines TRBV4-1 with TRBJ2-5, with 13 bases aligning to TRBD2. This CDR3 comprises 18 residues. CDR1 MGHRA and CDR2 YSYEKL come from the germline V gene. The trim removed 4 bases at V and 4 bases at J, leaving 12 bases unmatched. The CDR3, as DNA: TGCGCCAGCAGCCCCAGAGGTGGGACTAGCGGGATTCGAGAGACCCAGTACTTC. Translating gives CASSPRGGTSGIRETQYF.

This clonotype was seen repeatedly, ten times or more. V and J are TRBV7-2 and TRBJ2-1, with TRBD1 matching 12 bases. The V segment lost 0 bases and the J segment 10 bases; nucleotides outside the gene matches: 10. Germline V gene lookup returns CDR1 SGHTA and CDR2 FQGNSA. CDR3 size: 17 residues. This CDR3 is CASSLANTGTGGREQFF. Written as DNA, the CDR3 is TGTGCCAGCAGCTTAGCAAATACCGGGACAGGGGGCCGGGAGCAGTTCTTC. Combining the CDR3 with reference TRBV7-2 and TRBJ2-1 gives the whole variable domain GAGVSQSPSNKVTEKGKDVELRCDPISGHTALYWYRQSLGQGLEFLIYFQGNSAPDKSGLPSDRFSAERTGGSVSTLTIQRTQQEDSAVYLCASSLANTGTGGREQFFGPGTRLTVL.

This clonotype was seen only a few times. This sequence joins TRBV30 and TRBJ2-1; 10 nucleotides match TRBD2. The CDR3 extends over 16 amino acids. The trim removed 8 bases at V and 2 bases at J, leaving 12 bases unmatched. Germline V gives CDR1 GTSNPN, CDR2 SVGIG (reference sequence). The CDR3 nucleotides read TGTGCCAGCAGCCTTAGCGGGAGGAGTCCCTACAATGAGCAGTTCTTC. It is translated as CASSLSGRSPYNEQFF.

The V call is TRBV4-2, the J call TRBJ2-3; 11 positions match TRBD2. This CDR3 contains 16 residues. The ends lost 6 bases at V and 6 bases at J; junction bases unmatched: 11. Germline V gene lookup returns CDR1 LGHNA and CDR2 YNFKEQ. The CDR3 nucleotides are TGTGCCAGCAGAAAAGCGGGAACTAGCGGGAGCGATACGCAGTATTTT. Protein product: CASRKAGTSGSDTQYF.

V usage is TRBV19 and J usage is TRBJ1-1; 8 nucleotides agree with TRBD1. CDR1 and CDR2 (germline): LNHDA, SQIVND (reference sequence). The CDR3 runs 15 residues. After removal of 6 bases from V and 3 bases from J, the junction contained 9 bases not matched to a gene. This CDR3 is CASRNIGQGHTEAFF. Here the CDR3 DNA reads TGTGCCAGTAGGAACATCGGACAGGGTCACACTGAAGCTTTCTTT.

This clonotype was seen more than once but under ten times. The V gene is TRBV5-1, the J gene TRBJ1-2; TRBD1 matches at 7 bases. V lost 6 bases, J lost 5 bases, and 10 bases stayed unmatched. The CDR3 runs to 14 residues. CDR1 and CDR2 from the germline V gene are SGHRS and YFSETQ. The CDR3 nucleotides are TGCGCCAGCAAGGGAAGGGGGCAACGGTATGGCTACACCTTC. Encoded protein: CASKGRGQRYGYTF.

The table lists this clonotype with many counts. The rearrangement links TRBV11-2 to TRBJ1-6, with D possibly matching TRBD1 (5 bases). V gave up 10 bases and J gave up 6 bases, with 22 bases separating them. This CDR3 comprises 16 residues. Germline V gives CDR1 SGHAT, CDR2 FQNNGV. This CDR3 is CATAKRGWGVNSPLHF. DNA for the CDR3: TGTGCCACCGCAAAAAGGGGCTGGGGTGTTAATTCACCCCTCCACTTT.

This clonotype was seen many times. The DNA of the CDR3 is TGTGCCTGGAGTGTTTTTCCAGGGCGTAATAGCAATCAGCCCCAGCATTTT. This translates into CAWSVFPGRNSNQPQHF. The genes are TRBV30 and TRBJ1-5; D perhaps matches TRBD1 (5 bases). This CDR3 is built from 17 residues. From germline, CDR1 is GTSNPN and CDR2 SVGIG (reference sequence). The V gene lost 0 bases and the J gene lost 0 bases, with 15 bases spanning the gap.

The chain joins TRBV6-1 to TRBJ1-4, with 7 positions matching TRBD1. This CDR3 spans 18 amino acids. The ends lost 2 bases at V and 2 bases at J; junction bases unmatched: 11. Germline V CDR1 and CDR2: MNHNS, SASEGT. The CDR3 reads CASSERFAGGKTNEKLFF. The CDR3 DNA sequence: TGTGCCAGCAGTGAAAGGTTCGCAGGGGGGAAGACTAATGAAAAACTGTTTTTT.

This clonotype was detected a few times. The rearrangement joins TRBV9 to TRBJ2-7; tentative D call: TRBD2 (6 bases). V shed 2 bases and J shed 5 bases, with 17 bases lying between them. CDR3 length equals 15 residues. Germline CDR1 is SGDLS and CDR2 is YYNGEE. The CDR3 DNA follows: TGTGCCAGCAGCGTTGGGCGGGAAGGAGTAGACGAGCAGTACTTC. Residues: CASSVGREGVDEQYF.

The CDR3 DNA follows: TGTGCCAGCAATCGACTAGCGGGAATGACAGATACGCAGTATTTT. Residues: CASNRLAGMTDTQYF. This chain uses TRBV2 with TRBJ2-3, with 11 bases fitting TRBD2. Looked up from germline, CDR1 is SNHLY and CDR2 is FYNNEI. V lost 7 bases and J lost 3; bases outside the gene matches: 6. The CDR3 consists of 15 residues.

Written as DNA, the CDR3 is TGCAGTGCTACGGGACAGCACCCGAACACCGGGGAGCTGTTTTTT. It specifies CSATGQHPNTGELFF. This chain uses TRBV20-1 with TRBJ2-2; 7 nucleotides line up with TRBD1. There are 15 residues in the CDR3. After removal of 4 bases from V and 0 bases from J, the junction contained 5 bases not matched to a gene. CDR1 and CDR2 (germline): DFQATT, SNEGSKA (reference sequence).

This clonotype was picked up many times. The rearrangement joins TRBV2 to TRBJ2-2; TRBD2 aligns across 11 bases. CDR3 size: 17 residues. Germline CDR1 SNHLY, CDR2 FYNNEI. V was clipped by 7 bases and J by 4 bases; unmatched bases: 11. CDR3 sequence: CASTGRVAGGATGELFF. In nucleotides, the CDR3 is TGTGCCAGCACCGGCAGGGTAGCGGGAGGGGCCACCGGGGAGCTGTTTTTT.

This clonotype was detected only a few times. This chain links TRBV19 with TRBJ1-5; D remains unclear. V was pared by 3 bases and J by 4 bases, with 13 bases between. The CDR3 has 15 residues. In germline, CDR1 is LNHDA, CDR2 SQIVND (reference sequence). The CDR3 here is CASSIGRTRNQPQHF. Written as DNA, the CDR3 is TGTGCCAGTAGTATCGGCAGGACCAGGAATCAGCCCCAGCATTTT.

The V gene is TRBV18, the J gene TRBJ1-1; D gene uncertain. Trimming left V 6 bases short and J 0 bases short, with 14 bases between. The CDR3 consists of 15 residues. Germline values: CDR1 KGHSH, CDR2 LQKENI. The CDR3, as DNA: TGTGCCAGCTCTCGACGGGTGGAGATGAACACTGAAGCTTTCTTT. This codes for CASSRRVEMNTEAFF.

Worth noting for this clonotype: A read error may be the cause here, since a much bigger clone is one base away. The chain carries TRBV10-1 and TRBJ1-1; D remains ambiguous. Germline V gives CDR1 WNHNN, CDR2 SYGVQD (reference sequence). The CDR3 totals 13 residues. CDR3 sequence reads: CASSRLLNTKAFF. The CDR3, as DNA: TGCGCCAGCAGTCGACTCCTGAACACTAAAGCTTTCTTT.

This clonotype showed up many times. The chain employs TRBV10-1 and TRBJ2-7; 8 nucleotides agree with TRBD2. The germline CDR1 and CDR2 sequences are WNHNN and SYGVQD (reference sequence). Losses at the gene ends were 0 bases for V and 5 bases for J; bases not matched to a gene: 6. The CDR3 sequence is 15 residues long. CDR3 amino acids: CASSESITGGHEQYF. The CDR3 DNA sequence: TGCGCCAGCAGTGAGTCGATTACGGGGGGGCACGAGCAGTACTTC.

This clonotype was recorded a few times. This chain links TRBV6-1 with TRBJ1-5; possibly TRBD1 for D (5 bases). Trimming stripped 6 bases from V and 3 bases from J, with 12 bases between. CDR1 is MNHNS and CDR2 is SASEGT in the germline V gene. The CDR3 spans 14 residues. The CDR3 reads CASSNARDNQPQHF. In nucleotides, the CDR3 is TGTGCCAGCAGCAATGCCAGGGACAATCAGCCCCAGCATTTT.

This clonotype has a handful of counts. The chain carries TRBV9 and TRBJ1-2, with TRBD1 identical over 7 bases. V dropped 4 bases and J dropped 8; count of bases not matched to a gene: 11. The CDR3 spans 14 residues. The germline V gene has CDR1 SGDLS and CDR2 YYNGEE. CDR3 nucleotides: TGTGCCAGCAGCCTTGGGGACAGATTCCGCGGCTACACCTTC. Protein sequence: CASSLGDRFRGYTF.

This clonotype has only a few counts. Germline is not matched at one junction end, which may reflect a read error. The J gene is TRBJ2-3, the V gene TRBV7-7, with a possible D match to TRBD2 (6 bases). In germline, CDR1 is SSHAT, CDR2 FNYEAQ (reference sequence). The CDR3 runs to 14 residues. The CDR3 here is CASSYGGPTDTQYF. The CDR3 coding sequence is TGTGCTAGCAGCTACGGGGGTCCTACAGATACGCAGTATTTT.

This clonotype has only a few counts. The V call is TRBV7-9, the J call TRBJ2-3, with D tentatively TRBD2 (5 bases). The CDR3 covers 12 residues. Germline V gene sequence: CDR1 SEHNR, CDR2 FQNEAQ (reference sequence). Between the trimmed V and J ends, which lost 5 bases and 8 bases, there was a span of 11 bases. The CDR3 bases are TGTGCCAGCAGCGTACTAGAGGGTACGCAGTATTTT. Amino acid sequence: CASSVLEGTQYF.

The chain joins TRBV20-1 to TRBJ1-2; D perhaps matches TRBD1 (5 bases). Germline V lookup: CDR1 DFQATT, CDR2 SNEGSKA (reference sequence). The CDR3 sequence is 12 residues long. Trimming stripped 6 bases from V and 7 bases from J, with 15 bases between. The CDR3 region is CSARTRAFGYTF. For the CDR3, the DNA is TGCAGTGCCCGGACACGAGCTTTTGGCTACACCTTC.

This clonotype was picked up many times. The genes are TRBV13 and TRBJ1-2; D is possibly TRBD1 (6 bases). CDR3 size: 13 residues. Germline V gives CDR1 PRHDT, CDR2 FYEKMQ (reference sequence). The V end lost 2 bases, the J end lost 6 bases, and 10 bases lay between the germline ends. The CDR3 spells CASSLQGFHGYTF. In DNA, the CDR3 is TGTGCCAGCAGCTTACAGGGGTTTCATGGCTACACCTTC. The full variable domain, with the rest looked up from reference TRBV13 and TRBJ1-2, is AAGVIQSPRHLIKEKRETATLKCYPIPRHDTVYWYQQGPGQDPQFLISFYEKMQSDKGSIPDRFSAQQFSDYHSELNMSSLELGDSALYFCASSLQGFHGYTFGSGTRLTVV.

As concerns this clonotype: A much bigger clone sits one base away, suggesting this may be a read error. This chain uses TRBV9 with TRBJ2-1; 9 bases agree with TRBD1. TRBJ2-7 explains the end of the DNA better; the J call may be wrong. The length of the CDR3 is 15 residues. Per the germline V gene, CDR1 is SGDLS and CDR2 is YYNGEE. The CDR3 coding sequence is TGTGCCAGCAGCGTCCGGGACAGGGATGTCAATGAGCAGTACTTC. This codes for CASSVRDRDVNEQYF.

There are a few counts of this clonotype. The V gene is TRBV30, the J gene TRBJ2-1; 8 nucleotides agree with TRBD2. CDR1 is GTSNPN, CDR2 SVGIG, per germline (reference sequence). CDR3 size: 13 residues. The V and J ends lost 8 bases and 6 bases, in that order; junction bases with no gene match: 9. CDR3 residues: CALMGSGVNEQFF. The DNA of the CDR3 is TGTGCCCTGATGGGTAGCGGGGTCAATGAGCAGTTCTTC.

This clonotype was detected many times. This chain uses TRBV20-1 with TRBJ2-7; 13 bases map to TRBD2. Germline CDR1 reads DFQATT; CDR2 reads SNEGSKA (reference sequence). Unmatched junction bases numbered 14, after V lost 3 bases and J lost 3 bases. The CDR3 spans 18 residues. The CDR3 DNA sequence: TGCAGTGCTAGTTCGACTAGCGGGAGGCTCCTAGGGGGCTACGAGCAGTACTTC. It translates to CSASSTSGRLLGGYEQYF.